The rows below give T cell receptor beta chains drawn from one sample of a study of blood T cell repertoires in COVID-19. Sequencing used immunoSEQ multiplex PCR; TCRdb keeps in-frame clones, though not all of them. The sample records tens of thousands of clones, 80% to 90% being singletons. Sequencing was performed on peripheral blood. These receptors originate from a woman in her seventies with active COVID-19. CDR3s include the opening cysteine and the closing phenylalanine or tryptophan. A D gene is named only where the DNA matches it firmly. Where a row states a size, it is once, few, many or the class of an expanded clone; other rows omit it.

J,D,size,V,CDR3,DNA
TRBJ2-1,-,-,TRBV4-3,CASSQGGKNEQFF,TGCGCCAGCAGCCAAGGGGGCAAGAATGAGCAGTTCTTC
TRBJ2-1,-,once,TRBV27,CASTNGLNNEQFF,TGTGCCAGCACTAACGGGTTGAACAATGAGCAGTTCTTC
TRBJ2-6,-,-,TRBV2,CASSPESGANVLTF,TGTGCCAGCAGTCCGGAGTCTGGGGCCAACGTCCTGACTTTC
TRBJ2-7,TRBD2,once,TRBV30,CAWNMWGQGLAGESYEQYF,TGTGCCTGGAACATGTGGGGGCAAGGACTAGCGGGGGAGTCCTACGAGCAGTACTTC
TRBJ1-1,-,once,TRBV6-5,CASSDSPMNTEAFF,TGTGCCAGCTCCGACTCCCCGATGAACACTGAAGCTTTCTTT
TRBJ2-1,-,-,TRBV7-2,CASSSPRGRSPYNEQFF,TGTGCCAGCAGCTCCCCCCGTGGTCGGAGTCCCTACAATGAGCAGTTCTTC
TRBJ1-1,TRBD1,once,TRBV10-3,CAISGGQGAKFMNTEAFF,TGTGCCATCAGCGGAGGACAGGGGGCGAAATTTATGAACACTGAAGCTTTCTTT
TRBJ2-7,TRBD1,-,TRBV11-3,CASSPDRIVYEQYF,TGTGCCAGCAGCCCGGACAGGATTGTCTACGAGCAGTACTTC
TRBJ2-3,TRBD1,-,TRBV29-1,CSVTGQGAGGDTQYF,TGCAGCGTCACAGGACAGGGGGCAGGCGGAGATACGCAGTATTTT
TRBJ2-7,TRBD1,-,TRBV10-3,CAIKGQEGYEQYF,TGTGCCATCAAGGGACAGGAGGGCTACGAGCAGTACTTC
TRBJ2-2,-,-,TRBV11-3,CASSARGAPGELFF,TGTGCCAGCAGCGCCCGGGGGGCGCCCGGGGAGCTGTTTTTT
TRBJ1-3,TRBD1,-,TRBV5-5,CASSVSTGKSYTIYF,TGTGCCAGCAGCGTATCGACAGGGAAGAGTTACACCATATATTTT
TRBJ2-1,-,once,TRBV27,CASSLDRGYNEQFF,TGTGCCAGCAGTTTAGACAGAGGCTACAATGAGCAGTTCTTC
TRBJ2-1,TRBD1,-,TRBV5-5,CASSYRGSWGDEQFF,TGTGCCAGCAGCTACAGGGGTAGCTGGGGAGATGAGCAGTTCTTC
TRBJ1-6,-,-,TRBV9,CASSPGTANSPLHF,TGTGCCAGCAGCCCGGGGACTGCTAATTCACCCCTCCACTTT
TRBJ2-7,-,-,TRBV6-2/TRBV6-3,CASSHRVGEQYF,TGTGCCAGCAGCCACAGGGTTGGCGAGCAGTACTTC
TRBJ2-3,-,-,TRBV12-3/TRBV12-4,CASTDRDTQYF,TGTGCCAGCACCGATAGAGATACGCAGTATTTT